One sample yielded the 13 T cell receptor beta chains listed below, sequenced in a study of blood T cell repertoires in COVID-19. Profiled with immunoSEQ multiplex PCR; TCRdb holds only in-frame clones, not every one. The repertoire has a few hundred thousand clones, 86% of them found once; the top ten carry roughly an eighth. Sequencing was performed on peripheral blood. These receptors originate from a man older than 75 with acute or convalescent COVID-19.

The CDR3 coding sequence is TGTGCCAGCAGTCCGAGACTAGCGGGAGCCTACGAGCAGTACTTC. Protein sequence: CASSPRLAGAYEQYF. The chain carries TRBV27 and TRBJ2-7; 12 nucleotides align to TRBD2. CDR3 length: 15 amino acids. Germline CDR1 is MNHEY and CDR2 is SMNVEV (reference sequence). J gave up 2 bases and V 5 bases, and 4 bases lay outside the gene matches.

This chain uses TRBV5-1 with TRBJ2-3; D gene ambiguous. The CDR3 extends over 14 amino acids. The ends were cut back, 2 bases at V and 2 bases at J, with 9 bases in the middle. Germline CDR1 reads SGHRS; CDR2 reads YFSETQ. The CDR3 bases are TGCGCCAGCAGCTTCTTCGAGGCCACAGATACGCAGTATTTT. It yields the protein CASSFFEATDTQYF.

The chain couples TRBV5-1 to TRBJ1-2; maybe TRBD1 (5 bases). V dropped 2 bases and J dropped 4 bases, with 9 bases sitting between them. CDR1 is SGHRS, CDR2 YFSETQ, per germline. The CDR3 has 13 amino acids. As DNA, the CDR3 is TGCGCCAGCAGCTTAGGTGGGGCCTATGGCTACACCTTC. Amino acids: CASSLGGAYGYTF.

V usage is TRBV6-5 and J usage is TRBJ2-7, with D perhaps TRBD1 (6 bases). The V end was cut by 6 bases, the J end by 4 bases, with 16 bases between. The germline CDR1 and CDR2 sequences are MNHEY and SVGAGI. This CDR3 region has 14 residues. CDR3 nucleotides: TGTGCCAGCAGCCAACGTGACAGGAGGTACGAGCAGTACTTC. As protein: CASSQRDRRYEQYF.

A few counts support this clone. The chain is built from TRBV28 and TRBJ1-4; 11 bases match TRBD1. This CDR3 comprises 15 residues. Germline values: CDR1 MDHEN, CDR2 SYDVKM. Trimming took 6 bases from V and 7 from J; bases not matched to a gene: 7. The chain's CDR3 is CASRSGTGGIEKLFF. CDR3 in DNA: TGTGCCAGCAGATCCGGGACAGGGGGGATTGAAAAACTGTTTTTT.

Regarding this clone: At the DNA level, this CDR3 is encoded by other sequences in the same sample as well. For the CDR3, the DNA is TGCGCCAGCAGCTTGAGGACAGGGAACACCGGGGAGCTGTTTTTT. Its translation: CASSLRTGNTGELFF. The chain recombines TRBV5-1 with TRBJ2-2; the match to TRBD1 covers 7 bases. CDR1 SGHRS and CDR2 YFSETQ come from the germline V gene. With 1 base clipped from V and 1 base from J, the junction kept 1 base outside the gene matches. The CDR3 is 15 residues long.

This chain joins TRBV24-1 and TRBJ1-5; 10 bases are a match to TRBD1. CDR3 length: 15 amino acids. The germline V gene encodes CDR1 KGHDR and CDR2 SFDVKD. The V segment lost 7 bases and the J segment 3 bases; nucleotides outside the gene matches: 5. The CDR3 protein is CATRDGQGDNQPQHF. CDR3 DNA: TGTGCCACCAGGGACGGACAGGGGGACAATCAGCCCCAGCATTTT.

The genes are TRBV4-3 and TRBJ2-2; 9 bases line up with TRBD1. The CDR3 is 16 residues long. V lost 1 base to trimming and J lost 6 bases; unmatched junction nucleotides: 6. Germline V gene lookup returns CDR1 LGHNA and CDR2 YSLEER. The CDR3: CASSQVPGQGPGELFF. The CDR3 nucleotides read TGCGCCAGCAGCCAAGTCCCGGGACAGGGACCCGGGGAGCTGTTTTTT.

V gene TRBV5-8 combines with J gene TRBJ2-2, with D possibly TRBD1 on 6 matching bases. Trimming stripped 1 base from V and 2 bases from J, with 9 bases between. The length of the CDR3 is 15 residues. The V gene's germline CDR1 is SGHTS and CDR2 YDEGEE. The CDR3 sequence: CASSLSRGNTGELFF. The CDR3 nucleotides read TGTGCCAGCAGCTTGTCCAGGGGCAACACCGGGGAGCTGTTTTTT.

The V call is TRBV18, the J call TRBJ2-7; 7 bases agree with TRBD2. The V segment lost 1 base and the J segment 7 bases; nucleotides outside the gene matches: 13. Germline V gene data show CDR1 as KGHSH and CDR2 as LQKENI. The CDR3 contains 16 residues. The CDR3 here is CASSPLKLAMVGEQYF. The CDR3 coding sequence is TGTGCCAGCTCACCACTTAAACTAGCGATGGTGGGGGAGCAGTACTTC. The full variable domain, its missing parts supplied by reference TRBV18 and TRBJ2-7, is NAGVMQNPRHLVRRRGQEARLRCSPMKGHSHVYWYRQLPEEGLKFMVYLQKENIIDESGMPKERFSAEFPKEGPSILRIQQVVRGDSAAYFCASSPLKLAMVGEQYFGPGTRLTVT.

V gene TRBV7-9 combines with J gene TRBJ1-1; 8 bases align to TRBD1. The V segment lost 4 bases and the J segment 11 bases; nucleotides outside the gene matches: 9. The CDR3 length is 13 residues. Germline assignment: CDR1 SEHNR and CDR2 FQNEAQ (reference sequence). The CDR3 sequence: CASSSTGAPAAFF. In DNA form, the CDR3 reads TGTGCCAGCAGCTCGACAGGGGCCCCGGCCGCTTTCTTT.

The rearrangement uses TRBV2 and TRBJ2-3, with D possibly TRBD2 on 6 matching bases. The CDR3 spans 15 residues. The V gene lost 5 bases and the J gene lost 4 bases, with 16 bases spanning the gap. Germline values: CDR1 SNHLY, CDR2 FYNNEI. CDR3 residues: CASSSGGVEADTQYF. The CDR3 DNA reads TGTGCCAGCAGTTCAGGCGGGGTTGAGGCAGATACGCAGTATTTT.

This clone came up a few times. This chain links TRBV6-2 or TRBV6-3 with TRBJ2-5, with 15 bases fitting TRBD2. Germline V gives CDR1 MNHEY, CDR2 SVGEGT. The CDR3 is 14 residues long. V shed 5 bases, J shed 5 bases, and the junction held 0 bases outside the gene matches. The CDR3 loop is CASSGLAGGETQYF. The CDR3 DNA reads TGTGCCAGCAGTGGACTAGCGGGGGGGGAGACCCAGTACTTC.